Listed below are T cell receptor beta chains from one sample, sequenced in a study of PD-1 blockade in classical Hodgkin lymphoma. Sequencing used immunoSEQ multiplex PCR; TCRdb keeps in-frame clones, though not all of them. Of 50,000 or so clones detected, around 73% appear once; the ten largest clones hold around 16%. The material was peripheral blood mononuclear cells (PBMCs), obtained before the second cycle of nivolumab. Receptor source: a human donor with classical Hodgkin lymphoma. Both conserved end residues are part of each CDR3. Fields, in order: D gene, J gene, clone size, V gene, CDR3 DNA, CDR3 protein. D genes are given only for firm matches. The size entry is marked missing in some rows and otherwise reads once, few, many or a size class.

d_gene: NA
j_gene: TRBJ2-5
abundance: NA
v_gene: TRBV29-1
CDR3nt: TGCAGCATCACCCATCCTACCCGAGCGGAGACCCAGTACTTC
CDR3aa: CSITHPTRAETQYF

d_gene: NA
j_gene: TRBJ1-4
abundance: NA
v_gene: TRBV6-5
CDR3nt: TGTGCCAGCAGTCCCACAGGGATTCATGAAAAACTGTTTTTT
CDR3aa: CASSPTGIHEKLFF

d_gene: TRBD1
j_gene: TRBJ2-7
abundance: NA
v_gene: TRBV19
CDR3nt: TGTGCCAGTAGTATACGGTTATCTGGACAGGGCTACGAGCAGTACTTC
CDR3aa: CASSIRLSGQGYEQYF

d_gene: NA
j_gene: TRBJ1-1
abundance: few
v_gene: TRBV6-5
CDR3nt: TGTGCCAGCAGTCCGGGCCTTAATACTGAAGCTTTCTTT
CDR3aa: CASSPGLNTEAFF

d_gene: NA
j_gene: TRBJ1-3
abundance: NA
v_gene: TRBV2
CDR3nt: TGTGCCAGCAGTGGCCGTCGCGGAAACACCATATATTTT
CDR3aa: CASSGRRGNTIYF

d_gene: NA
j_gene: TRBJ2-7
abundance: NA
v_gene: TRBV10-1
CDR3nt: TGCGCCAGCAGTGAGGACACCTCGGGGCACGAGCAGTACTTC
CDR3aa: CASSEDTSGHEQYF

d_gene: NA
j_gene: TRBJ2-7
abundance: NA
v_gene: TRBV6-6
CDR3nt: TGTGCCAGCATGAACGAGCAGTACTTC
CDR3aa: CASMNEQYF

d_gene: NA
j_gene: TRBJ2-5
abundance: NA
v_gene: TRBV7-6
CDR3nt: TGTGCCAGCAGCTCTGGCGGGGAGACCCAGTACTTC
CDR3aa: CASSSGGETQYF

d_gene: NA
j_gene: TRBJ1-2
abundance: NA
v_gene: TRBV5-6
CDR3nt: TGTGCCAGCAGCTTGGGAGCTCGGGGCTCCAAAGCTAACTATGGCTACACCTTC
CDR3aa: CASSLGARGSKANYGYTF

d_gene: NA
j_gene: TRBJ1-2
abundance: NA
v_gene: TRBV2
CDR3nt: TGTGCCAGCAGTTTAGTGGGGGGCCGGTATGGCTACACCTTC
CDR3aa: CASSLVGGRYGYTF

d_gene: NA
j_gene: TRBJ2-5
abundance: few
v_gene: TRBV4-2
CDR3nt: TGTGCCAGCAGCCAAGATGGGAGCGGAGGCCTGGGGACCCAGTACTTC
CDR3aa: CASSQDGSGGLGTQYF

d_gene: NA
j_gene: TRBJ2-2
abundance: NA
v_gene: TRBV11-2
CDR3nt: TGTGCCAGCAGCTTAGCCCCCAGGGGCACCGGGGAGCTGTTTTTT
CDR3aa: CASSLAPRGTGELFF

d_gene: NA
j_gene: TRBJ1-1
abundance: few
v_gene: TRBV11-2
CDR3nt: TGTGCCAGCAGCTTAGATTTGGGGGAGGTGAGGGCTTTCTTT
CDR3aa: CASSLDLGEVRAFF

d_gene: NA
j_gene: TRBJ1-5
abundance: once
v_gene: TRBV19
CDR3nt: TGTGCCAGTAGTGCCCCGGGTCATCGGCAGCCCCAGCATTTT
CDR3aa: CASSAPGHRQPQHF

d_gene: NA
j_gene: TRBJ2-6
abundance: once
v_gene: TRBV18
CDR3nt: TGTGCCAGCTCACCCCCTGGTAGCTCTGGGGCCAACGTCCTGACTTTC
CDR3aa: CASSPPGSSGANVLTF